The subject of this entry is one TCR beta chain. Its target is unknown. The CDR3 consists of 13 residues. The V and J ends lost 0 bases and 8 bases respectively, with 10 bases between them. The data belong to a study of T cell responses to AZD1222 COVID-19 vaccine. Study-wide results and limits: CD4 TCRs covered the whole spike, strongest at regions 160-218 and 743-854.

Profiling relied on immunoSEQ multiplex PCR, and the TCRdb table lists in-frame clones only, not all of them. The sample holds 150,000 to 180,000 clones, roughly nine tenths seen once. The genes are TRBV23-1 and TRBJ1-2; D is uncertain. TRBV23-1 is noted as an ORF with a role that remains uncertain. The source was peripheral blood, collected on day 0 of MenACWY control vaccination. This TCR came from an adult in good health. The CDR3 here is CASSQSYRGGYTF. DNA for the CDR3: TGCGCCAGCAGTCAATCCTACCGGGGAGGCTACACCTTC.